The 25 T cell receptor beta chains given below trace back to one sample, sequenced in a study of blood T cell repertoires in COVID-19. Profiling relied on immunoSEQ multiplex PCR, and the TCRdb table lists in-frame clones only, not all of them. Among tens of thousands of clones, 75% to 85% were seen once, and the ten largest hold 10%. What was sequenced was peripheral blood. The origin of the receptors is a man between 50 and 59 years old with COVID-19, enrolled during active disease.

In its sample, this clone was seen a few times. CDR3 loop: CASRRTSGENNQPQHF. The CDR3 DNA reads as TGTGCCAGTAGGCGAACCTCAGGGGAAAACAATCAGCCCCAGCATTTT. The chain combines TRBV19 with TRBJ1-5, with D maybe TRBD1 (6 bases). The germline gives CDR1 LNHDA, CDR2 SQIVND (reference sequence). The CDR3 is 16 residues long. Trimming pared 6 bases from V and 3 bases from J, leaving 18 bases between.

This clone was recorded a few times. Written as DNA, the CDR3 is TGTGCCAGCAGCCAAGGTTCCGGGACAGGGAATGAAAAACTGTTTTTT. Amino acids: CASSQGSGTGNEKLFF. The gene calls are TRBV4-2 and TRBJ1-4; 9 nucleotides match TRBD1. The CDR3 runs to 16 residues. Germline assignment: CDR1 LGHNA and CDR2 YNFKEQ. J gave up 5 bases and V 1 base, and 5 bases lay outside the gene matches.

This sequence joins TRBV30 and TRBJ2-1; 12 bases line up with TRBD2. The CDR3 length is 16 residues. Per the germline V gene, CDR1 is GTSNPN and CDR2 is SVGIG (reference sequence). With V trimmed by 0 bases and J by 4 bases, 4 bases remained unmatched. The CDR3 loop reads CAWSVSLAGGYNEQFF. The CDR3 bases are TGTGCCTGGAGTGTAAGCCTAGCGGGAGGGTACAATGAGCAGTTCTTC. Drawing the rest from reference TRBV30 and TRBJ2-1, the complete variable domain is SQTIHQWPATLVQPVGSPLSLECTVEGTSNPNLYWYRQAAGRGLQLLFYSVGIGQISSEVPQNLSASRPQDRQFILSSKKLLLSDSGFYLCAWSVSLAGGYNEQFFGPGTRLTVL.

The rearrangement uses TRBV11-2 and TRBJ2-1; 8 positions agree with TRBD2. The J segment lost 5 bases and the V segment lost 5 bases, leaving 14 bases of the junction unmatched. This CDR3 contains 17 residues. Germline loops: CDR1 SGHAT, CDR2 FQNNGV. The CDR3 region is CASSEVPGHGGDNEQFF. The CDR3 DNA reads TGTGCCAGCAGCGAAGTGCCGGGTCACGGGGGGGACAATGAGCAGTTCTTC.

This clone was recorded only once. The chain is built from TRBV29-1 and TRBJ1-1, with unresolved D. This CDR3 contains 12 residues. Trimming removed 2 bases from V and 1 base from J, with 5 bases in between. Per germline, CDR1 SQVTM and CDR2 ANQGSEA. The CDR3 here is CSVERGNTEAFF. CDR3 DNA sequence: TGCAGCGTTGAAAGAGGGAACACTGAAGCTTTCTTT. Drawing the rest from reference TRBV29-1 and TRBJ1-1, the complete variable domain is SAVISQKPSRDICQRGTSLTIQCQVDSQVTMMFWYRQQPGQSLTLIATANQGSEATYESGFVIDKFPISRPNLTFSTLTVSNMSPEDSSIYLCSVERGNTEAFFGQGTRLTVV.

The gene calls are TRBV9 and TRBJ1-2; 10 nucleotides match TRBD1. This CDR3 region has 20 residues. Looked up from germline, CDR1 is SGDLS and CDR2 is YYNGEE. V lost 4 bases, J lost 5 bases, and 23 bases stayed unmatched. In nucleotides, the CDR3 is TGTGCCAGCAGCATCAAGGATCTGGGACAGGGGCCACCAAACCGGTATGGCTACACCTTC. Amino acids: CASSIKDLGQGPPNRYGYTF.

The chain employs TRBV5-1 and TRBJ1-3; D ambiguous. The CDR3 consists of 14 residues. CDR1 and CDR2 (germline): SGHRS, YFSETQ. Between the trimmed V and J ends, which lost 3 bases and 7 bases, there was a span of 14 bases. The CDR3 coding sequence is TGCGCCAGCAGCTCGCGCAACGCGGGGAACACCATATATTTT. Translated: CASSSRNAGNTIYF.

The chain has TRBV6-5 and TRBJ1-1; perhaps TRBD1 as D (5 bases). V dropped 8 bases and J dropped 1 base, with 11 bases sitting between them. This CDR3 contains 13 residues. Germline values: CDR1 MNHEY, CDR2 SVGAGI. DNA for the CDR3: TGTGCCAGCCTTCCAGGGCCGAACACTGAAGCTTTCTTT. This gives the protein CASLPGPNTEAFF.

The chain combines TRBV12-3 or TRBV12-4 with TRBJ1-1; 7 nucleotides line up with TRBD1. This CDR3 spans 12 amino acids. V trimming: 7 bases; J trimming: 4 bases; junction bases outside the gene matches: 3. CDR3 coding DNA: TGTGCCAGCACCCGGGACAGCACTGAAGCTTTCTTT. It is translated as CASTRDSTEAFF.

J is TRBJ1-2 and V is TRBV7-9; D perhaps matches TRBD1 (5 bases). Trimming cost V 5 bases and J 7 bases, with 14 bases left between them. Germline CDR1 SEHNR, CDR2 FQNEAQ (reference sequence). The CDR3 extends over 13 amino acids. CDR3 sequence reads: CASSLEGFRGYTF. In DNA form, the CDR3 reads TGTGCCAGCAGCCTAGAGGGGTTTCGTGGCTACACCTTC.

The chain combines TRBV25-1 with TRBJ1-4; possible D gene TRBD1, 6 bases. V was trimmed by 4 bases and J by 5 bases, leaving 14 bases between them. The germline CDR1 and CDR2 sequences are MGHDK and SYGVNS. The CDR3 runs to 15 residues. CDR3 in DNA: TGTGCCAGCAGTGCCAGACAGGCGATGAATGAAAAACTGTTTTTT. As protein: CASSARQAMNEKLFF.

This rearrangement joins TRBV25-1 to TRBJ2-7, with 8 nucleotides matching TRBD2. With V trimmed by 5 bases and J by 0 bases, 12 bases remained unmatched. The CDR3 sequence is 17 residues long. CDR1 is MGHDK and CDR2 is SYGVNS in the germline V gene. Here the CDR3 reads CASSLTSGPQSSYEQYF. The CDR3 nucleotides read TGTGCCAGCAGTCTAACTAGCGGTCCTCAGAGCTCCTACGAGCAGTACTTC.

Note on this clone: An end of the junction does not agree with germline; a read error may underlie this. This rearrangement joins TRBV6-5 to TRBJ2-7; the D is unclear. The CDR3 extends over 14 amino acids. Germline V gene data show CDR1 as MNHEY and CDR2 as SVGAGI. CDR3 nucleotides: TGTGCCAGCAGTTACTCTAGCTCTATCCCTTCTTGGGACTTC. It codes for CASSYSSSIPSWDF.

This sequence joins TRBV3-1 (or the pseudogene TRBV3-2) and TRBJ2-5; D is unclear. The CDR3 is 11 residues long. The ends were cut back, 0 bases at V and 13 bases at J, with 9 bases in the middle. The germline CDR1 and CDR2 sequences are LGHDT and YNNKEL (reference sequence). CDR3: CASSQESPLYF. CDR3 bases: TGTGCCAGCAGCCAAGAGTCCCCCCTGTACTTC.

V is TRBV2 and J is TRBJ1-1, with 9 bases that match TRBD1. The junction had 10 bases not matched to a gene; V was cut back by 8 bases and J by 6 bases. The germline V gene has CDR1 SNHLY and CDR2 FYNNEI. This CDR3 is 14 amino acids long. The CDR3 nucleotides are TGTGCCAGCCGAAAACAGGGGGCGTCATCTGAAGCTTTCTTT. This codes for CASRKQGASSEAFF.

This clone was seen more than once but under ten times. Other DNA sequences in the same sample also yield this CDR3. The chain couples TRBV6-5 to TRBJ1-1; a possible D gene is TRBD1 (6 bases). The CDR3 contains 14 residues. Germline assignment: CDR1 MNHEY and CDR2 SVGAGI. V lost 6 bases and J lost 3, with 14 bases in between. The CDR3 is CASRPVTGYTEAFF. The CDR3 DNA reads TGTGCCAGCAGACCCGTTACAGGGTACACTGAAGCTTTCTTT.

This chain uses TRBV2 with TRBJ2-3; D is perhaps TRBD1 (6 bases). This CDR3 region has 15 residues. The V and J ends lost 1 base and 0 bases respectively, with 8 bases between them. Germline V gives CDR1 SNHLY, CDR2 FYNNEI. The CDR3 spells CASSEGDTSTDTQYF. CDR3 DNA sequence: TGTGCCAGCAGTGAAGGGGACACTAGCACAGATACGCAGTATTTT.

This chain joins TRBV27 and TRBJ2-2, with D perhaps matching TRBD2 (5 bases). Germline CDR1 reads MNHEY; CDR2 reads SMNVEV (reference sequence). V was shortened by 5 bases and J by 5 bases, with 15 bases between the two germline ends. The CDR3 runs to 15 residues. The CDR3 here is CASSPAGRTTGELFF. CDR3 in DNA: TGTGCCAGCAGTCCCGCGGGCAGAACAACCGGGGAGCTGTTTTTT.

V gene TRBV19 combines with J gene TRBJ2-2; D is perhaps TRBD1 (6 bases). The CDR3 consists of 17 residues. Between the trimmed V and J ends, which lost 0 bases and 1 base, there was a span of 12 bases. Germline lookup yields CDR1 LNHDA and CDR2 SQIVND (reference sequence). The chain's CDR3 is CASSIDIGTKNTGELFF. CDR3 nucleotides: TGTGCCAGTAGTATAGATATCGGGACAAAGAACACCGGGGAGCTGTTTTTT.

This clone was found a few times. The chain recombines TRBV29-1 with TRBJ2-7, with 13 bases lining up with TRBD2. Per germline, CDR1 SQVTM and CDR2 ANQGSEA. V shed 4 bases, J shed 7 bases, and the junction held 7 bases outside the gene matches. The CDR3 sequence is 14 residues long. The CDR3 nucleotides are TGCAGCGTTGCCCCGGGACTAGCGGGACTGGAGCAGTACTTC. Translating gives CSVAPGLAGLEQYF.

The genes are TRBV5-1 and TRBJ1-2; D is perhaps TRBD1 (6 bases). The CDR3 covers 12 residues. The V and J ends lost 4 bases and 7 bases respectively, with 11 bases between them. The germline CDR1 and CDR2 sequences are SGHRS and YFSETQ. The CDR3 reads CASSEAGAGYTF. The CDR3 DNA sequence: TGCGCCAGCAGCGAGGCAGGGGCTGGCTACACCTTC.

The V gene is TRBV15, the J gene TRBJ1-4; 8 nucleotides match TRBD1. This CDR3 is 15 amino acids long. Germline trimming cut 4 bases from V and 5 bases from J; bases unmatched to any gene: 6. Germline V gene sequence: CDR1 LNHNV, CDR2 YYDKDF (reference sequence). The CDR3 loop reads CATSTITGGNEKLFF. The CDR3 DNA reads TGTGCCACCAGCACCATAACAGGGGGAAATGAAAAACTGTTTTTT.

This clone occurred a few times. The rearrangement links TRBV2 to TRBJ2-7, with D possibly TRBD1 on 5 matching bases. The CDR3 is 12 residues long. Germline V gene data show CDR1 as SNHLY and CDR2 as FYNNEI. With 1 base removed from V and 8 bases from J, the gap between germline ends came to 9 bases. The CDR3: CASSEDDRKQYF. Here the CDR3 DNA reads TGTGCCAGCAGTGAAGATGACAGAAAGCAGTACTTC.

The chain uses TRBV7-9 and TRBJ2-1, with D maybe TRBD2 (6 bases). The CDR3 runs 16 residues. V shed 0 bases and J shed 0 bases, with 9 bases lying between them. The germline V gene encodes CDR1 SEHNR and CDR2 FQNEAQ (reference sequence). The CDR3 here is CASSLAAGSSYNEQFF. As DNA, the CDR3 is TGTGCCAGCAGCTTAGCTGCGGGGAGCTCCTACAATGAGCAGTTCTTC.

The chain combines TRBV3-1 (or the pseudogene TRBV3-2) with TRBJ1-5; no clear D. Germline CDR1 reads LGHDT; CDR2 reads YNNKEL (reference sequence). The V and J ends lost 1 base and 5 bases respectively, with 3 bases between them. The CDR3 is made up of 12 amino acids. The CDR3 DNA reads TGTGCCAGCAGCCAAGCCGATCAGCCCCAGCATTTT. Encoded protein: CASSQADQPQHF.